The 21 T cell receptor beta chains given below trace back to one sample, sequenced in a study of T cells in narcolepsy. Only in-frame clones appear in the TCRdb table, and some are missing; sequencing was by immunoSEQ multiplex PCR. The data hold more than 30,000 clones, with roughly four fifths observed a single time. The sample comprised CD45RA- memory CD4+ T cells from PBMCs. Receptor source: a human donor with narcolepsy.

This sequence joins TRBV9 and TRBJ1-6; maybe TRBD1 (6 bases). V lost 4 bases and J 6 bases, leaving 17 bases between the germline ends. Germline V gene data show CDR1 as SGDLS and CDR2 as YYNGEE. This CDR3 region has 16 residues. The CDR3 coding sequence is TGTGCCAGCAGCCCCATTGGTGGAGGGGGTAATTCACCCCTCCACTTT. Amino acid sequence: CASSPIGGGGNSPLHF.

The chain carries TRBV19 and TRBJ2-7; maybe TRBD2 (6 bases). The ends were cut back, 5 bases at V and 7 bases at J, with 18 bases in the middle. Germline CDR1 reads LNHDA; CDR2 reads SQIVND (reference sequence). This CDR3 region has 14 residues. The CDR3 bases are TGTGCCAGTAGTCCGGGACTGGGGCCTCGAGAGCAGTACTTC. Translating it yields CASSPGLGPREQYF.

The rearrangement joins TRBV2 to TRBJ2-1; D remains unclear. V lost 4 bases and J 7 bases, leaving 11 bases between the germline ends. This CDR3 has 13 residues. Germline V gene sequence: CDR1 SNHLY, CDR2 FYNNEI. The CDR3 region is CASSGPWGNEQFF. CDR3 sequence (DNA): TGTGCCAGCAGTGGCCCCTGGGGAAATGAGCAGTTCTTC. Together with reference TRBV2 and TRBJ2-1, the CDR3 gives the full variable domain: EPEVTQTPSHQVTQMGQEVILRCVPISNHLYFYWYRQILGQKVEFLVSFYNNEISEKSEIFDDQFSVERPDGSNFTLKIRSTKLEDSAMYFCASSGPWGNEQFFGPGTRLTVL.

This rearrangement joins TRBV11-2 to TRBJ1-1, with D perhaps TRBD1 (5 bases). The CDR3 is 13 amino acids. The germline gives CDR1 SGHAT, CDR2 FQNNGV. V was cut by 5 bases and J by 1 base, with 8 bases left in between. The CDR3 nucleotides are TGTGCCAGCAGCCGTACAGGGAACACTGAAGCTTTCTTT. Amino acids: CASSRTGNTEAFF.

The V and J genes are TRBV9 and TRBJ1-2; D is undetermined. V was trimmed by 5 bases and J by 6 bases, leaving 14 bases between them. This CDR3 region has 13 residues. CDR1 and CDR2 (germline): SGDLS, YYNGEE. The DNA of the CDR3 is TGTGCCAGCAGTTCCTACATGACTCATGGCTACACCTTC. The encoded protein is CASSSYMTHGYTF.

This chain joins TRBV5-1 and TRBJ1-5, with D hard to call. The germline V gene encodes CDR1 SGHRS and CDR2 YFSETQ. Trimming left V 0 bases short and J 0 bases short, with 10 bases between. The CDR3 length is 16 residues. CDR3 DNA sequence: TGCGCCAGCAGCTTGGAAGGAGAAACTAGCAATCAGCCCCAGCATTTT. It yields the protein CASSLEGETSNQPQHF.

On this clone: One end of the junction is discordant with germline, which a read error may explain. The chain uses TRBV5-4 and TRBJ2-5; 16 bases fit TRBD2. CDR3 size: 18 residues. CDR1 SGHNT and CDR2 YYREEE come from the germline V gene (reference sequence). CDR3 amino acids: CARSPGLAGGRGQETQYF. As DNA, the CDR3 is TGTGCCCGCAGCCCGGGACTAGCGGGGGGGCGGGGACAAGAGACCCAGTACTTC.

This sequence joins TRBV10-2 and TRBJ2-7, with 7 nucleotides matching TRBD1. Per germline, CDR1 WSHSY and CDR2 SAAADI. The CDR3 has 13 residues. V dropped 7 bases and J dropped 6; count of bases not matched to a gene: 9. As DNA, the CDR3 is TGCGCCAGCACCCACAGACAGGGCGGCGAGCAGTACTTC. Translated: CASTHRQGGEQYF.

V and J are TRBV7-9 and TRBJ2-3; TRBD2 agrees at 7 bases. The CDR3 extends over 14 amino acids. Germline values: CDR1 SEHNR, CDR2 FQNEAQ (reference sequence). The junction had 5 bases not matched to a gene; V was cut back by 8 bases and J by 0 bases. In DNA, the CDR3 is TGTGCCAGCGGGAGGGACCACAGCACAGATACGCAGTATTTT. As protein: CASGRDHSTDTQYF.

Here the CDR3 DNA reads TGTGCCTGGAGGGGGACTCGGGGGCGGGGAGGGGAGCAGTTCTTC. Translation gives CAWRGTRGRGGEQFF. This rearrangement joins TRBV30 to TRBJ2-1, with TRBD2 as a possible D gene (7 bases). This CDR3 has 15 residues. CDR1 is GTSNPN, CDR2 SVGIG, per germline (reference sequence). The germline V and J ends were trimmed by 3 bases and 10 bases, with 22 bases remaining between them.

The rearrangement links TRBV5-4 to TRBJ2-3; 7 bases align to TRBD1. From germline, CDR1 is SGHNT and CDR2 YYREEE (reference sequence). Trimming at V came to 4 bases and at J to 3 bases, leaving 5 bases not matched to a gene. The CDR3 is made up of 14 amino acids. The DNA of the CDR3 is TGTGCCAGCAGCCCACGACAGGGAACAGATACGCAGTATTTT. This encodes CASSPRQGTDTQYF.

The rearrangement uses TRBV19 and TRBJ2-2, with 11 bases lining up with TRBD2. Losses at the gene ends were 2 bases for V and 4 bases for J; bases not matched to a gene: 0. Per the germline V gene, CDR1 is LNHDA and CDR2 is SQIVND (reference sequence). The CDR3 contains 15 residues. In DNA form, the CDR3 reads TGTGCCAGTAGTATACTAGCGGGGGGCACCGGGGAGCTGTTTTTT. Translated: CASSILAGGTGELFF.

This chain links TRBV30 with TRBJ2-7, with 14 bases matching TRBD2. Per the germline V gene, CDR1 is GTSNPN and CDR2 is SVGIG (reference sequence). V shed 8 bases and J 2 bases; nucleotides not matched to a gene: 8. This CDR3 is 15 amino acids long. The CDR3 reads CARTGTSGGAYEQYF. Written as DNA, the CDR3 is TGTGCCAGGACCGGGACTAGCGGGGGAGCCTACGAGCAGTACTTC.

V is TRBV2 and J is TRBJ1-1; maybe TRBD1 (5 bases). CDR1 and CDR2 from the germline V gene are SNHLY and FYNNEI. The CDR3 contains 16 residues. Trimming removed 0 bases from V and 0 bases from J, with 11 bases in between. CDR3 amino acids: CASSEAKTVLNTEAFF. The DNA of the CDR3 is TGTGCCAGCAGTGAAGCGAAGACAGTTCTGAACACTGAAGCTTTCTTT.

This clone has only one observation. This chain links TRBV7-8 with TRBJ2-1, with 10 bases matching TRBD1. V trimming: 1 base; J trimming: 8 bases; junction bases outside the gene matches: 2. CDR1 and CDR2 (germline): SGHVS, FQNEAQ. The CDR3 contains 14 residues. This CDR3 reads CASSLGTGGDEQFF. The CDR3 DNA is TGTGCCAGCAGCTTAGGGACAGGGGGGGATGAGCAGTTCTTC.

This clone was recorded once. This rearrangement joins TRBV7-9 to TRBJ1-1, with D unclear. The germline V and J ends were trimmed by 2 bases and 0 bases, with 7 bases remaining between them. The CDR3 consists of 14 residues. Germline CDR1 and CDR2: SEHNR and FQNEAQ (reference sequence). The CDR3 reads CASSLSQLNTEAFF. CDR3 DNA sequence: TGTGCCAGCAGCTTATCACAACTGAACACTGAAGCTTTCTTT.

J is TRBJ1-2 and V is TRBV30; the D is unclear. The V gene lost 4 bases and the J gene lost 4 bases, with 7 bases spanning the gap. This CDR3 has 11 amino acids. Germline lookup yields CDR1 GTSNPN and CDR2 SVGIG (reference sequence). CDR3 region: CAWTGGYGYTF. In nucleotides, the CDR3 is TGTGCCTGGACAGGCGGCTATGGCTACACCTTC.

The genes are TRBV18 and TRBJ1-4; D is ambiguous. This CDR3 spans 13 amino acids. Germline V gene data show CDR1 as KGHSH and CDR2 as LQKENI. V gave up 8 bases and J gave up 8 bases, with 15 bases separating them. CDR3 amino acids: CASRSESREKLFF. CDR3 DNA: TGTGCCAGCCGCTCTGAATCCCGGGAAAAACTGTTTTTT.

The V and J genes are TRBV20-1 and TRBJ1-6, with 8 positions matching TRBD1. CDR1 DFQATT and CDR2 SNEGSKA come from the germline V gene (reference sequence). The V segment lost 3 bases and the J segment 17 bases; nucleotides outside the gene matches: 6. This CDR3 spans 11 amino acids. CDR3 sequence: CSASPGGRVHF. DNA of the CDR3: TGCAGTGCTAGCCCAGGGGGCCGGGTCCACTTT.

This rearrangement joins TRBV30 to TRBJ2-3; D gene uncertain. Per the germline V gene, CDR1 is GTSNPN and CDR2 is SVGIG (reference sequence). V was pared by 5 bases and J by 5 bases, with 11 bases between. The CDR3 has 12 residues. CDR3 region: CAWDPGVDTQYF. In DNA form, the CDR3 reads TGTGCCTGGGATCCTGGGGTAGATACGCAGTATTTT. Looking up the rest from reference TRBV30 and TRBJ2-3 gives the full variable domain: SQTIHQWPATLVQPVGSPLSLECTVEGTSNPNLYWYRQAAGRGLQLLFYSVGIGQISSEVPQNLSASRPQDRQFILSSKKLLLSDSGFYLCAWDPGVDTQYFGPGTRLTVL.

This chain uses TRBV5-1 with TRBJ2-7, with D possibly TRBD1 on 5 matching bases. The germline V and J ends were trimmed by 6 bases and 3 bases, with 7 bases remaining between them. Germline CDR1 SGHRS, CDR2 YFSETQ. The CDR3 contains 11 residues. The CDR3 sequence is CASNQGYEQYF. CDR3 in DNA: TGCGCCAGCAACCAGGGCTACGAGCAGTACTTC.